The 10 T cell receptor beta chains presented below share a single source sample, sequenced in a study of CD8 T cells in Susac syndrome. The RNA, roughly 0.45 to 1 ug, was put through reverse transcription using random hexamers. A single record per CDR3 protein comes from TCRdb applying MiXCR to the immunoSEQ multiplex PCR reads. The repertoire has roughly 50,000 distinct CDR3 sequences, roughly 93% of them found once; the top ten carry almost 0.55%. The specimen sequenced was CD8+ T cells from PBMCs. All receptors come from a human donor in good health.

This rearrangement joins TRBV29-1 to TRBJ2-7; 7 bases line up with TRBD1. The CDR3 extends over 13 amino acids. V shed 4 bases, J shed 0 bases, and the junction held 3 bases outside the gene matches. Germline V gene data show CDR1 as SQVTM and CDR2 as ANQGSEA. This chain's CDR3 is CSVGGGASYEQYF. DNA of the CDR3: TGCAGCGTTGGAGGGGGCGCCTCCTACGAGCAGTACTTC.

CDR3 loop: CATSDTIAGGPSDTQYF. The CDR3, as DNA: TGTGCCACCAGTGATACCATAGCGGGAGGGCCCTCAGATACGCAGTATTTT. V and J are TRBV24-1 and TRBJ2-3; the match to TRBD2 covers 11 bases. Germline values: CDR1 KGHDR, CDR2 SFDVKD. This CDR3 has 17 residues. The trim removed 3 bases at V and 4 bases at J, leaving 8 bases unmatched.

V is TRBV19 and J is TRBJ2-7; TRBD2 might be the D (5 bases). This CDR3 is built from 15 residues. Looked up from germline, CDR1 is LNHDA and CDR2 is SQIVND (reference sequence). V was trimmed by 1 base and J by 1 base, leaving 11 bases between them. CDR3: CASSIGGWKSYEQYF. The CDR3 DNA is TGTGCCAGTAGTATAGGCGGGTGGAAGTCCTACGAGCAGTACTTC. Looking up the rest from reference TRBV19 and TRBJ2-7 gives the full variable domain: DGGITQSPKYLFRKEGQNVTLSCEQNLNHDAMYWYRQDPGQGLRLIYYSQIVNDFQKGDIAEGYSVSREKKESFPLTVTSAQKNPTAFYLCASSIGGWKSYEQYFGPGTRLTVT.

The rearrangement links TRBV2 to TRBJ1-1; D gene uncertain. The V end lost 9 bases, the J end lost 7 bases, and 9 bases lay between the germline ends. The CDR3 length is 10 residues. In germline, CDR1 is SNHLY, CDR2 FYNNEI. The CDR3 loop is CARGALEAFF. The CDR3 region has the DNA TGTGCCAGAGGAGCTCTTGAAGCTTTCTTT.

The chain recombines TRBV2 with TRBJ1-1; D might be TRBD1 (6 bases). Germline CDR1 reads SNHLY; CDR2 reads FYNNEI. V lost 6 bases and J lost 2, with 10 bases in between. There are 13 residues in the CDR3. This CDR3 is CASRAQGNTEAFF. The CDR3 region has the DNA TGTGCCAGCAGGGCACAGGGAAACACTGAAGCTTTCTTT. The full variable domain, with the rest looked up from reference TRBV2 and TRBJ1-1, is EPEVTQTPSHQVTQMGQEVILRCVPISNHLYFYWYRQILGQKVEFLVSFYNNEISEKSEIFDDQFSVERPDGSNFTLKIRSTKLEDSAMYFCASRAQGNTEAFFGQGTRLTVV.

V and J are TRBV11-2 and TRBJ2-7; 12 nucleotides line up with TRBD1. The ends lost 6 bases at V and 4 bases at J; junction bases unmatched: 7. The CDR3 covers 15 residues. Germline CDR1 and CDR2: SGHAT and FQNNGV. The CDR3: CASSPGTGGTYEQYF. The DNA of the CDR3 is TGTGCCAGCAGTCCCGGGACAGGGGGCACATACGAGCAGTACTTC.

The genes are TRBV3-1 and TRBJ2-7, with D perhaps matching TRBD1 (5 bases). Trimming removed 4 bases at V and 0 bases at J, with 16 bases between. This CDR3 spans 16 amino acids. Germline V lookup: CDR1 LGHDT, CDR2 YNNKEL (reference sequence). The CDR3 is CASSPEEGVSSYEQYF. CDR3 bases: TGTGCCAGCAGCCCAGAGGAAGGGGTTAGCTCCTACGAGCAGTACTTC.

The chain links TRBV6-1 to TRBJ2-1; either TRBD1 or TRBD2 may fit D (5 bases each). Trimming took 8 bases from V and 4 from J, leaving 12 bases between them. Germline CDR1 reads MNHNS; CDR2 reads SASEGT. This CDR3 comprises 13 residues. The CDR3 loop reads CASQVRGYNEQFF. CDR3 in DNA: TGTGCCAGCCAGGTGAGGGGTTACAATGAGCAGTTCTTC.

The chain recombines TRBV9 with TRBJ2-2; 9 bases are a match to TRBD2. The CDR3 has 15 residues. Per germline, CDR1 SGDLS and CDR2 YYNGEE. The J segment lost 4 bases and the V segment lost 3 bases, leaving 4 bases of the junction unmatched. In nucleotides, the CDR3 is TGTGCCAGCAGCGACCAAGCGGGAGGCACCGGGGAGCTGTTTTTT. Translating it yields CASSDQAGGTGELFF.

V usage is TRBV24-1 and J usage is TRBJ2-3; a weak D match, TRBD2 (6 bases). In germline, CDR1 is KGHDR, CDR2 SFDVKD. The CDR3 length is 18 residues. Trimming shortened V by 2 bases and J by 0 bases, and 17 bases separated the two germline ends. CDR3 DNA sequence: TGTGCCACCAGTGATTGGGAAAACCTCGGGACTAGCACAGATACGCAGTATTTT. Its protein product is CATSDWENLGTSTDTQYF.